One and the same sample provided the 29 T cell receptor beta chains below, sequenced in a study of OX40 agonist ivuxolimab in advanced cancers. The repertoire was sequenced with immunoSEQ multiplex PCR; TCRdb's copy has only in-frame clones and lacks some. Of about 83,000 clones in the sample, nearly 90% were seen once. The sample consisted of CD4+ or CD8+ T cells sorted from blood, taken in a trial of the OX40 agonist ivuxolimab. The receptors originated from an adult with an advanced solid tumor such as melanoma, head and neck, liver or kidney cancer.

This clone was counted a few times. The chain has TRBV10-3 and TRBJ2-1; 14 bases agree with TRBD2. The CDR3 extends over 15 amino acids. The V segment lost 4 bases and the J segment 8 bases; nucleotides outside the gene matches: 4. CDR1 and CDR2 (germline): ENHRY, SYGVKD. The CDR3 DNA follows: TGTGCCATCAGTGGACTAGCGGGAGGGCCCGATGAGCAGTTCTTC. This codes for CAISGLAGGPDEQFF.

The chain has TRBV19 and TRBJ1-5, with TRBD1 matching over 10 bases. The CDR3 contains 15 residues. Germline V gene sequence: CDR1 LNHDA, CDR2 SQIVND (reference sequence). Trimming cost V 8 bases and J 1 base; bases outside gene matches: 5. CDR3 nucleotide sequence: TGTGCCAGTTTAGAGGACAGGGGGAGCAATCAGCCCCAGCATTTT. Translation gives CASLEDRGSNQPQHF.

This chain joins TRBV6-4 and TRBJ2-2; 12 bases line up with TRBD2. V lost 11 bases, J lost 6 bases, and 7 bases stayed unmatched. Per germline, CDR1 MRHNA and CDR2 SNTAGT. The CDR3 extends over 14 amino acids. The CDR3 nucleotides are TGTGCCTCACGGACTAGCGGGGAGGCCGGGGAGCTGTTTTTT. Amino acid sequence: CASRTSGEAGELFF.

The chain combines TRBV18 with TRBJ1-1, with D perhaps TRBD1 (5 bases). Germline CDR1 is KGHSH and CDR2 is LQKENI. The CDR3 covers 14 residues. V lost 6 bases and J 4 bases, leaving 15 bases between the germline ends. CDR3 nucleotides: TGTGCCAGCTCCCTTGGGACCGCGGTCACTGAAGCTTTCTTT. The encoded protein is CASSLGTAVTEAFF.

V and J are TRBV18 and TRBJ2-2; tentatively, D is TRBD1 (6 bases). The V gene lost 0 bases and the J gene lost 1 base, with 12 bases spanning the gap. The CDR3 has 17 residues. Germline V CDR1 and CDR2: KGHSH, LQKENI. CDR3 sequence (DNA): TGTGCCAGCTCACCACCCGCGGCAGGGGAGAACACCGGGGAGCTGTTTTTT. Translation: CASSPPAAGENTGELFF.

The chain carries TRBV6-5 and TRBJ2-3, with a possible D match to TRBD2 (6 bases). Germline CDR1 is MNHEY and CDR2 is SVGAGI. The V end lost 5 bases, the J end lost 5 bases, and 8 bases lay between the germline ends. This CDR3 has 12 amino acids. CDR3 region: CASSTGLDTQYF. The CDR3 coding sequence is TGTGCCAGCAGTACGGGACTAGATACGCAGTATTTT.

The CDR3 DNA sequence: TGCGCCAGCAGCCAAGATACAGTTCCTACGTACTTC. Residues: CASSQDTVPTYF. The gene calls are TRBV4-1 and TRBJ2-7, with D hard to call. Deletions cut 0 bases from V and 12 bases from J, with 12 bases between. The CDR3 extends over 12 amino acids. The germline V gene encodes CDR1 MGHRA and CDR2 YSYEKL.

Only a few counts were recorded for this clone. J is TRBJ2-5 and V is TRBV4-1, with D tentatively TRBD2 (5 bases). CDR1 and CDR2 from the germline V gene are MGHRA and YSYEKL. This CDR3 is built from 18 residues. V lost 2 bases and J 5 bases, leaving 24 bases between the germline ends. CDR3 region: CASSQRDLASLGGETQYF. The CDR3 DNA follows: TGCGCCAGCAGCCAACGGGATTTAGCAAGTTTAGGTGGTGAGACCCAGTACTTC.

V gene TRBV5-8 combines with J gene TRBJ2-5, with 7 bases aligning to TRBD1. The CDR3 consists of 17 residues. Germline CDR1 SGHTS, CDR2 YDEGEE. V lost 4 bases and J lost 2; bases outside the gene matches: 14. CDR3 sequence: CASSAVGTGTAQETQYF. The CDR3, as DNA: TGTGCCAGCAGCGCGGTGGGGACCGGGACAGCACAAGAGACCCAGTACTTC.

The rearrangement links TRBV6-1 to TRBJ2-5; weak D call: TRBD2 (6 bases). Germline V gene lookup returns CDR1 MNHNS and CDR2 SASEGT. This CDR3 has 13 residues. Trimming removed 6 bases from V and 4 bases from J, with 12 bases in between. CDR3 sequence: CASRGGVGETQYF. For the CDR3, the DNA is TGTGCCAGCAGGGGAGGAGTGGGAGAGACCCAGTACTTC.

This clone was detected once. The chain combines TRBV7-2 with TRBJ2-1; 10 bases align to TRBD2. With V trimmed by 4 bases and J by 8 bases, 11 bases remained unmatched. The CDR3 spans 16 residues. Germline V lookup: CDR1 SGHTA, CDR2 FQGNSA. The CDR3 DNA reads TGTGCCAGCAGCTCGGGGGGGGTAGCGGGAGGTCATGAGCAGTTCTTC. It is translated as CASSSGGVAGGHEQFF.

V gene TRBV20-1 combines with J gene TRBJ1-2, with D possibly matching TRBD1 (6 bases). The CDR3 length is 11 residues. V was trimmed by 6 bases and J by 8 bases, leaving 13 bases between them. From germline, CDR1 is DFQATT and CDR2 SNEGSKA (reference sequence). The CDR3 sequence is CSAPEGEGYTF. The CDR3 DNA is TGCAGTGCCCCTGAGGGGGAAGGCTACACCTTC.

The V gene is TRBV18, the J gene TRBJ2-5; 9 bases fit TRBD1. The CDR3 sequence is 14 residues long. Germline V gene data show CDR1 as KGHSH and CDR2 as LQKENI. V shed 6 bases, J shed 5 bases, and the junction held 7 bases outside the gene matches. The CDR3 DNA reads TGTGCCAGCTCGTCCGGGACAGGGAGGGAGACCCAGTACTTC. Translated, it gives CASSSGTGRETQYF.

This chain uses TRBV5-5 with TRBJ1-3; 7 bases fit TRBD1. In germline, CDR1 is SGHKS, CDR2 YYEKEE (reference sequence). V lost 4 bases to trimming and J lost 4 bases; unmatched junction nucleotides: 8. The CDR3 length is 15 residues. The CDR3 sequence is CASSRDSSWGNTIYF. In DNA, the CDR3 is TGTGCCAGCAGCCGGGACAGTTCTTGGGGAAACACCATATATTTT.

CDR3 region: CAIQAGADTGELFF. The CDR3 nucleotides read TGTGCCATCCAAGCGGGGGCGGACACCGGGGAGCTGTTTTTT. The gene calls are TRBV10-3 and TRBJ2-2, with TRBD2 matching over 8 bases. Germline CDR1 is ENHRY and CDR2 is SYGVKD. V lost 8 bases to trimming and J lost 3 bases; unmatched junction nucleotides: 5. The CDR3 consists of 14 residues.

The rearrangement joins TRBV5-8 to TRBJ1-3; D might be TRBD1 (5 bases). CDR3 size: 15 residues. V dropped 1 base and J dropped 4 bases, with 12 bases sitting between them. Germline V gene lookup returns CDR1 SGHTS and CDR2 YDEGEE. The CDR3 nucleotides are TGTGCCAGCAGCTTGAGGGTCGGGGCCGGAAACACCATATATTTT. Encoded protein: CASSLRVGAGNTIYF.

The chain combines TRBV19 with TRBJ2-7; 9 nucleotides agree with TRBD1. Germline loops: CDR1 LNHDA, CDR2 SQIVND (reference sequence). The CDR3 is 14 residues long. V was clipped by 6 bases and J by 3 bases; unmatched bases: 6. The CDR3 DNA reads TGTGCCAGTAGCTCCGGGACAGGGATCTACGAGCAGTACTTC. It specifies CASSSGTGIYEQYF.

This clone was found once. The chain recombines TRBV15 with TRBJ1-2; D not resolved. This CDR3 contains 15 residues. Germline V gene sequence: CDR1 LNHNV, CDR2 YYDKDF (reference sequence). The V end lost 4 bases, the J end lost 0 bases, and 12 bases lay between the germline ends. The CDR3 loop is CATSKEVGANYGYTF. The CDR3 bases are TGTGCCACCAGCAAAGAAGTTGGAGCTAACTATGGCTACACCTTC.

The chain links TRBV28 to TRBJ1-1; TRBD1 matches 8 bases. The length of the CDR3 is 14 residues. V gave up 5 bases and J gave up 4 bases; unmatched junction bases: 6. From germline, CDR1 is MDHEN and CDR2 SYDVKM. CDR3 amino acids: CASSPQTGGTEAFF. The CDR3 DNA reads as TGTGCCAGCAGTCCCCAAACAGGGGGCACTGAAGCTTTCTTT.

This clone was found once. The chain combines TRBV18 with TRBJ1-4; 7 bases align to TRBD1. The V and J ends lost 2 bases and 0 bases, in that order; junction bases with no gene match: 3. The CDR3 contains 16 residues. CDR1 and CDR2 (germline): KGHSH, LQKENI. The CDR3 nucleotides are TGTGCCAGCTCACCAAGACAGGGAACAACTAATGAAAAACTGTTTTTT. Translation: CASSPRQGTTNEKLFF.

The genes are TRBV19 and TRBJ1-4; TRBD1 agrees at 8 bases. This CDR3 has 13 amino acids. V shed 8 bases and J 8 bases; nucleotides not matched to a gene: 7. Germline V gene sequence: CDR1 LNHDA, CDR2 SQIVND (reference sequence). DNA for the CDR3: TGTGCCAGTCGTTCGGACAGGGCGGAAAAACTGTTTTTT. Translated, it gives CASRSDRAEKLFF. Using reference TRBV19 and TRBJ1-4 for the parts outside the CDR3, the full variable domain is DGGITQSPKYLFRKEGQNVTLSCEQNLNHDAMYWYRQDPGQGLRLIYYSQIVNDFQKGDIAEGYSVSREKKESFPLTVTSAQKNPTAFYLCASRSDRAEKLFFGSGTQLSVL.

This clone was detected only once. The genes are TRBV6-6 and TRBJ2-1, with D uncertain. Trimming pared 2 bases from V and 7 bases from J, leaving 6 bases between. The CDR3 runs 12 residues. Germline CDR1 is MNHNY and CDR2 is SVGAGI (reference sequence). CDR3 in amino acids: CASSYHKNEQFF. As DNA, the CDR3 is TGTGCCAGCAGTTACCATAAAAATGAGCAGTTCTTC.

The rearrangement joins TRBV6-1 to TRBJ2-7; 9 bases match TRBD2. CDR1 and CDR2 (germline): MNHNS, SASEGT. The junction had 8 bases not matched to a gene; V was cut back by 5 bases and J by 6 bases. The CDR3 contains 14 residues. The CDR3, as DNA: TGTGCCAGCAGTCGCTCGCGGGAGGGCGCCGAGCAGTACTTC. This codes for CASSRSREGAEQYF.

The CDR3 DNA reads as TGCGCCAGCAGCTCCTTAGGACCCCCCGGGGAGACCCAGTACTTC. It encodes CASSSLGPPGETQYF. V is TRBV5-1 and J is TRBJ2-5; no definite D call. Trimming shortened V by 3 bases and J by 5 bases, and 17 bases separated the two germline ends. The CDR3 runs to 15 residues. CDR1 and CDR2 (germline): SGHRS, YFSETQ.

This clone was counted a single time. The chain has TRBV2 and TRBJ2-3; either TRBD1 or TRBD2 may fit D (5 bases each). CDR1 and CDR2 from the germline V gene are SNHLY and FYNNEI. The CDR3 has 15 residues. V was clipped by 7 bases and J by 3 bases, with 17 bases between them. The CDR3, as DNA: TGTGCCAGCACCGACATGGGGGTGAGGACAGATACGCAGTATTTT. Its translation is CASTDMGVRTDTQYF.

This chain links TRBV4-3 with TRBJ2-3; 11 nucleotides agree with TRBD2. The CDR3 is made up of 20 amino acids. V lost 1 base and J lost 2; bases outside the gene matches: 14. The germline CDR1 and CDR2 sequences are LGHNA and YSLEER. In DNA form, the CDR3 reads TGCGCCAGCAGCCAAGTTCTCGAGGTACCTAGCGGGGGGAACACAGATACGCAGTATTTT. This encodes CASSQVLEVPSGGNTDTQYF.

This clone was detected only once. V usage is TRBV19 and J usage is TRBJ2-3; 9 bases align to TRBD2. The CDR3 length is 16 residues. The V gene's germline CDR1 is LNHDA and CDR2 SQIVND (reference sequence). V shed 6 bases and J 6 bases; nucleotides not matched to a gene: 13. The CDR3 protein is CASSIRLAGSEDTQYF. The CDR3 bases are TGTGCCAGTAGCATTCGCCTAGCGGGGTCGGAGGATACGCAGTATTTT.

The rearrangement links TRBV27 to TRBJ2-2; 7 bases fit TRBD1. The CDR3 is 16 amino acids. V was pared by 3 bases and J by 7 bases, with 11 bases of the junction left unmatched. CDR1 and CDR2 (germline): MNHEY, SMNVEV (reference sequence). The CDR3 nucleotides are TGTGCCAGCAGTTTCTATCCGCGGCAGGGGGTCGGGGAGCTGTTTTTT. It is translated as CASSFYPRQGVGELFF.

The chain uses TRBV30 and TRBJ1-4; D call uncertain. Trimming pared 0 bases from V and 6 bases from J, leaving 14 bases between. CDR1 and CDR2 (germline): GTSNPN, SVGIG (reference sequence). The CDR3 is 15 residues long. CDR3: CAWSVPGGPHEKLFF. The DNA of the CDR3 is TGTGCCTGGAGTGTACCCGGAGGACCGCATGAAAAACTGTTTTTT.